A selection of T cell receptor beta chains follows, all from one sample in a study of cytomegalovirus exposure and HLA in healthy donors. Sequenced by immunoSEQ multiplex PCR; TCRdb stores in-frame clones only, minus some. The sample includes under 400,000 clones, 75% to 90% seen only once; the top ten take roughly 0.82%. Sequenced sample: PBMCs. These receptors were taken from a woman younger than 30 in good health and CMV-seronegative. CDR3s include the opening cysteine and the closing phenylalanine or tryptophan. D genes are given only for firm matches. Size is stated for part of the rows, as once, few or many counts, or as a class when the clone is expanded.

cdr3_length	d_call	v_call	clone_size	j_call	cdr3_nt	cdr3_aa
15	TRBD1	TRBV28	NA	TRBJ1-2	TGTGCCAGCAGTTATCAGGGGGCTCTCAACTATGGCTACACCTTC	CASSYQGALNYGYTF
15	TRBD2	TRBV19	few	TRBJ2-2	TGTGCCAGTAGGGAGAGGACTAGCGGGACCGGGGAGCTGTTTTTT	CASRERTSGTGELFF
15	TRBD1	TRBV5-8	few	TRBJ2-7	TGTGCCAGCAGTCTTATTCGGGACAGGGGCCACGAGCAGTACTTC	CASSLIRDRGHEQYF
13	NA	TRBV2	NA	TRBJ2-3	TGTGCCAGCAAACAGGGCCGCACAGATACGCAGTATTTT	CASKQGRTDTQYF
15	NA	TRBV2	NA	TRBJ1-6	TGTGCCAGCAGCCCTGCTTCAGGGGCATATTCACCCCTCCACTTT	CASSPASGAYSPLHF
14	NA	TRBV29-1	NA	TRBJ2-7	TGCAGCGTTGTGTGGCAGCGCGCTACCTACGAGCAGTACTTC	CSVVWQRATYEQYF
17	TRBD1	TRBV28	NA	TRBJ1-5	TGTGCCAGCAGTCCAATGGGACAGGGTTATAGCAATCAGCCCCAGCATTTT	CASSPMGQGYSNQPQHF
18	TRBD2	TRBV30	NA	TRBJ2-1	TGTGCCTGGAGTCTGGGGCTAGCGGGGGGGCTCTCCTACAATGAGCAGTTCTTC	CAWSLGLAGGLSYNEQFF
15	NA	TRBV5-1	NA	TRBJ1-4	TGCGCCAGCAGCCGTAGGTTTCCAGGGGAGGAAAAACTGTTTTTT	CASSRRFPGEEKLFF
14	NA	TRBV18	NA	TRBJ1-2	TGTGCCAGCTCACCGACAGGAACGAACTATGGCTACACCTTC	CASSPTGTNYGYTF
15	TRBD2	TRBV28	NA	TRBJ2-3	TGTGCCAGCAGCCGTGCGGGACTAGACACAGATACGCAGTATTTT	CASSRAGLDTDTQYF
15	NA	TRBV19	NA	TRBJ2-1	TGTGCCAGTAGTATATGGCGGAGCTCCTACAATGAGCAGTTCTTC	CASSIWRSSYNEQFF
12	NA	TRBV29-1	NA	TRBJ1-1	TGCAGCGTTGGACGGGGGAACACTGAAGCTTTCTTT	CSVGRGNTEAFF
14	NA	TRBV27	NA	TRBJ1-1	TGTGCCAGCAGCCCCCTTCGGGGGTCCACTGAAGCTTTCTTT	CASSPLRGSTEAFF
15	NA	TRBV15	NA	TRBJ2-2	TGTGCCACCAGCGAACTTCCCGGGATCGGCGGGGAGCTGTTTTTT	CATSELPGIGGELFF
16	TRBD2	TRBV9	NA	TRBJ2-7	TGTGCCAGCAGCCCCACCATCAGACTAGCGGACTACGAGCAGTACTTC	CASSPTIRLADYEQYF
16	TRBD1	TRBV4-1	NA	TRBJ2-1	TGCGCCAGCAGCCAAGATTTGGGACAGGCTTTGGATGAGCAGTTCTTC	CASSQDLGQALDEQFF
14	TRBD1	TRBV6-5	NA	TRBJ1-6	TGTGCCAGCAGTCCCGGGGACAGTTCATCACCCCTCCACTTT	CASSPGDSSSPLHF
15	TRBD1	TRBV4-2	NA	TRBJ2-7	TGTGCCAGCAGCCAAGAAGGGGACAGGGGCGCCGAGCAGTACTTC	CASSQEGDRGAEQYF
13	TRBD1	TRBV27	NA	TRBJ1-1	TGTGCCAGCAGGGGACAGGGCGGCCCTGAAGCTTTCTTT	CASRGQGGPEAFF
15	TRBD2	TRBV30	NA	TRBJ2-1	TGTGCCTGGACCAAAGGGCGGGAGTTTATTAATGAGCAGTTCTTC	CAWTKGREFINEQFF
14	NA	TRBV12-5	NA	TRBJ2-7	TGTGCTAGTGCCTCCCGGGACATATACTACGAGCAGTACTTC	CASASRDIYYEQYF
15	TRBD2	TRBV5-1	NA	TRBJ2-7	TGCGCCAGCAGCGTGACGGGACTAGCCGCGTACGAGCAGTACTTC	CASSVTGLAAYEQYF
16	TRBD2	TRBV27	NA	TRBJ2-1	TGTGCCAGCAGTTTACTAGCGGGAGGGCCGCACAATGAGCAGTTCTTC	CASSLLAGGPHNEQFF
20	TRBD1	TRBV9	NA	TRBJ2-7	TGTGCCAGCAGCGTAGAATTTTTAGGGAGGGGACAGGGGGCGCGGTACGAGCAGTACTTC	CASSVEFLGRGQGARYEQYF
15	NA	TRBV5-4	NA	TRBJ2-3	TGTGCCAGCAGGACCTTTGGGAGGAGCACAGATACGCAGTATTTT	CASRTFGRSTDTQYF
13	NA	TRBV30	NA	TRBJ2-5	TGTGCCTGGACTCAGGGGCTCCAAGAGACCCAGTACTTC	CAWTQGLQETQYF
17	TRBD1	TRBV7-9	NA	TRBJ2-7	TGTGCCAGCAGTCCTACCCCACGGGACAGGTTACCCTACGAGCAGTACTTC	CASSPTPRDRLPYEQYF
13	TRBD2	TRBV29-1	NA	TRBJ2-3	TGCAGCGTCCAGGGAGGGGTACCAGATACGCAGTATTTT	CSVQGGVPDTQYF
14	NA	TRBV4-1	NA	TRBJ1-2	TGCGCCAGCAGCCAAACCGGGACATTATATGGCTACACCTTC	CASSQTGTLYGYTF
12	NA	TRBV7-8	NA	TRBJ2-7	TGTGCCTCCCAGGGGAGTCCCTACGAGCAGTACTTC	CASQGSPYEQYF
15	TRBD1	TRBV27	NA	TRBJ1-1	TGTGCCAGCAGTTTAGTTCGACAGGGCTACACTGAAGCTTTCTTT	CASSLVRQGYTEAFF
12	TRBD1	TRBV6-1	NA	TRBJ1-2	TGTGCCAGCAGCAGACAGGGGTATGGCTACACCTTC	CASSRQGYGYTF
16	NA	TRBV27	NA	TRBJ1-5	TGTGCCAGCAGTCGGCCTGACCCACTAGAAAATCAGCCCCAGCATTTT	CASSRPDPLENQPQHF
15	NA	TRBV7-6	NA	TRBJ1-1	TGTGCCAGCAGCTTAGCGGGAGGTTTTGGCACTGAAGCTTTCTTT	CASSLAGGFGTEAFF
12	TRBD2	TRBV4-1	NA	TRBJ2-3	TGCGCCAGCAGCCAGCGGGGGGATACGCAGTATTTT	CASSQRGDTQYF
19	TRBD1	TRBV15	NA	TRBJ1-5	TGTGCCACCAGCAGTGGGATTGGACAGGGCCATTATAGCAATCAGCCCCAGCATTTT	CATSSGIGQGHYSNQPQHF
12	TRBD1	TRBV7-6	NA	TRBJ2-7	TGTGCCAGCAGCGTGACAGGGAACGAGCAGTACTTC	CASSVTGNEQYF
13	NA	TRBV6-1	NA	TRBJ1-1	TGTGCCAGCAGTGAGGGGGGGTGGACTGAAGCTTTCTTT	CASSEGGWTEAFF
14	NA	TRBV13	NA	TRBJ2-3	TGTGCCAGCAGCGTCCGACAGTTCACAGATACGCAGTATTTT	CASSVRQFTDTQYF
18	TRBD2	TRBV18	NA	TRBJ2-3	TGTGCCAGCTCCTCCGGGCGGCGCGGGGGGATCTACACAGATACGCAGTATTTT	CASSSGRRGGIYTDTQYF